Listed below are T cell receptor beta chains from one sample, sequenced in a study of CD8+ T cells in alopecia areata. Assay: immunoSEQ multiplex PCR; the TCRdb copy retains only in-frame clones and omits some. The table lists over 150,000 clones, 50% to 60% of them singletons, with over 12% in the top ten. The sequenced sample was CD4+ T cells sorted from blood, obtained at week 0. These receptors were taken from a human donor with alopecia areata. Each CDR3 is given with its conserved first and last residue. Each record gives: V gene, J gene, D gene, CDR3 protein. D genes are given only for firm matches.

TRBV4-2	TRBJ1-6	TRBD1	CASSPTGDNSPLHF
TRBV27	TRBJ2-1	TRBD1	CASSRGLYNEQFF
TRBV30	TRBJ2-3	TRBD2	CAWSRLAGVDTQYF
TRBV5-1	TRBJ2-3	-	CASSPDRGTDTQYF
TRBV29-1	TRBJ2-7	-	CSVAATEYAEQYF
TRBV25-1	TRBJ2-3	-	CASSEGLPQDTQYF
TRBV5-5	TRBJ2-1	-	CASNPGLAMQFF
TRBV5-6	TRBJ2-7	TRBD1	CASRRDSPSEQYF
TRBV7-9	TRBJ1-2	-	CASSLAYYGYTF
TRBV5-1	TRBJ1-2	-	CASSRDTNYGYTF
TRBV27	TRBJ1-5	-	CASSLSFPQPQHF
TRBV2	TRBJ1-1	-	CASRNVLNTEAFF
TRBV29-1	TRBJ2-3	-	CSAPLGGNTDTQYF
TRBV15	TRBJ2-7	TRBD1	CATGGQGVGEQYF
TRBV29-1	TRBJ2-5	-	CSALDRQETQYF
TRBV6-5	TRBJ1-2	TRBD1	CASSYSTGATNYGYTF
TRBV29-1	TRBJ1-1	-	CSVEDRMNTEAFF
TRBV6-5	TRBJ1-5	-	CASSYSFGNQPQHF
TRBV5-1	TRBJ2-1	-	CASSLEAAGFYNEQFF
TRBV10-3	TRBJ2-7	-	CAISDIGVRAEGEQYF
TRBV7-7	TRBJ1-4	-	CASSLSQGEKLFF
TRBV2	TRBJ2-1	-	CASSQEGYNEQFF
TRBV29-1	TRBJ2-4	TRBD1	CSVEVPGGRNIQYF
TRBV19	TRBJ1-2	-	CASRLRDNYGYTF
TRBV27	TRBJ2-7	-	CASSFWRGGSSGVQYF
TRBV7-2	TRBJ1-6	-	CASSSPGTVNSPLHF
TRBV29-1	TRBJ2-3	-	CSVNGRASTDTQYF
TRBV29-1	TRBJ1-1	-	CSVYYMGRVGGEAFF
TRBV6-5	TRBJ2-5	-	CASSQRVGGAETQYF
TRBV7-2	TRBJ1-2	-	CASSSGAWDGYTF
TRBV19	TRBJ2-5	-	CASSIARDGVETQYF
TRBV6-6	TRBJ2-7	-	CASTRGYEQYF
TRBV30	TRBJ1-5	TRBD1	CAWSVKGAIGQPQHF
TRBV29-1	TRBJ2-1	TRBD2	CSVDPAGGYNEQFF
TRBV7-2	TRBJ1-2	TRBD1	CASSFRGDGGRKDGYTF
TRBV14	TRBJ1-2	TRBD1	CASSPPRQGHYGYTF
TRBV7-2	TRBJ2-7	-	CASSLVAGQAYEQYF
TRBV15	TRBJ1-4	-	CATSRDYPRPSTNEKLFF
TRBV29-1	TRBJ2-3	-	CSPPPLGGGRRDTDTQYF
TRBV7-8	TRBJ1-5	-	CASSLLGSNQPQHF
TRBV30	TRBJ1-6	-	CAWSEQSSYNSPLHF